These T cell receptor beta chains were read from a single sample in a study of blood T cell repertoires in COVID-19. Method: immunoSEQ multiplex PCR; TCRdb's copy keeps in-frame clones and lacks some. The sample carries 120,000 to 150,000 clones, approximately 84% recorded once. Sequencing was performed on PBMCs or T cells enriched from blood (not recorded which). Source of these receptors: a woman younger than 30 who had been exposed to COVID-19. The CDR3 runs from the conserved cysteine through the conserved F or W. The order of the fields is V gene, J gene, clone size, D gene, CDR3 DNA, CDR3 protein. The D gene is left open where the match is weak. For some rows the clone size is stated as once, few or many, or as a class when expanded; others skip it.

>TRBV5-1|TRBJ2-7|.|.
TGCGCCAGCAGCTTGGGTGGGGCTCAGCTTTACGAGCAGTACTTC
CASSLGGAQLYEQYF
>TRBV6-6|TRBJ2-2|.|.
TGTGCCACATTCCTCCAGAGGGCCAACACCGGGGAGCTGTTTTTT
CATFLQRANTGELFF
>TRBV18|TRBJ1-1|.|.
TGTGCCAGCTCACCACGCTGGGGGGAGAACACTGAAGCTTTCTTT
CASSPRWGENTEAFF
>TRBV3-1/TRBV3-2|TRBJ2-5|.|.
TGTGCCAGCAGCCCGAGGCGGCCCGAGACCCAGTACTTC
CASSPRRPETQYF
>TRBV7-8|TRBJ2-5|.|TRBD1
TGTGCCAGCAGCGCTGACAGGGTACAAGAGACCCAGTACTTC
CASSADRVQETQYF
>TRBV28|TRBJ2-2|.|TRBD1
TGTGCCAGCAGCGACAGGGACACCGGGGAGCTGTTTTTT
CASSDRDTGELFF
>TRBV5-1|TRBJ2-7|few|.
TGCGCCAGCAGCTCGGGGGACAGTTATAGTGATTACGAGCAGTACTTC
CASSSGDSYSDYEQYF
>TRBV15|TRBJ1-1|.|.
TGTGCCACCAGCAGACAGGACACTGAAGCTTTCTTT
CATSRQDTEAFF
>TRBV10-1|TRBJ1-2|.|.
TGCGCCAGCAGTGAGTCGATGCGGATCGGCTATGGCTACACCTTC
CASSESMRIGYGYTF
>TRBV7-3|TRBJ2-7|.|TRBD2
TGTGCCAGCAGCCCTAGCGGGACGAATTACGAGCAGTACTTC
CASSPSGTNYEQYF
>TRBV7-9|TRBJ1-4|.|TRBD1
TGTGCCAGCACCTCAGGGGGGAATGAAAAACTGTTTTTT
CASTSGGNEKLFF
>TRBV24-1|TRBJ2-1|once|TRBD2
TGTACCACCAGTCCGGGAGGGTCCTACAATGAGCAGTTCTTC
CTTSPGGSYNEQFF
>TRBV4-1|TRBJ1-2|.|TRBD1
TGCGCCAGCAGCCAGACGACCGGGACAGGGGACTTCTATGGCTACACCTTC
CASSQTTGTGDFYGYTF
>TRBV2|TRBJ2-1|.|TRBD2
TGTGCCAGCAGTGAGGCCCTAGCGGGAGGGTGGTTCTTC
CASSEALAGGWFF
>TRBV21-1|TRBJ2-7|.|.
TGTGCCAGCAGCAAAGGGCCAAGGGGCCATTCCTACGAGCAGTACTTC
CASSKGPRGHSYEQYF
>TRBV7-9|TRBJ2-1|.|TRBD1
TGTGCCAGCAGCCCCGGCGGGACAGGCCGTTACAATGAGCAGTTCTTC
CASSPGGTGRYNEQFF
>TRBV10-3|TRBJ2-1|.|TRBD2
TGTGCCATCAGTCCTTCGAGCGGGAGGGCCGGTGAGCAGTTCTTC
CAISPSSGRAGEQFF
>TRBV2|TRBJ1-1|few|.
TGTGCCAGCAGCCCTAGGCGAGCGTTGAACACTGAAGCTTTCTTT
CASSPRRALNTEAFF
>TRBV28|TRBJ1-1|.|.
TGTGCCAGCATTGACAGGACCCCGGAAGCTTTCTTT
CASIDRTPEAFF
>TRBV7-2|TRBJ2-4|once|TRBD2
TGTGCCAGCAGCTCCGGGACTAGCGGGAGGGCGGCCAAAAACATTCAGTACTTC
CASSSGTSGRAAKNIQYF
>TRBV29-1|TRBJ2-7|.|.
TGCAGCGTTGAGTTGCGTGACTACGAGCAGTACTTC
CSVELRDYEQYF
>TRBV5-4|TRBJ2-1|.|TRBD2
TGTGCCAGCAGCTACGGACTAGCGGGAGGCCTTCGTCTCAATGAGCAGTTCTTC
CASSYGLAGGLRLNEQFF
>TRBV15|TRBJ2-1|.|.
TGTGCCACCAGCAGAGATAATCAGCGGGATGAGCAGTTCTTC
CATSRDNQRDEQFF